A selection of T cell receptor beta chains follows, all from one sample in a study of read filtering for tumor transcriptome and immune sequencing. TCRdb reanalysed the reads using MiXCR and keeps one entry per CDR3 protein. The sample has 90,000 to 95,000 distinct CDR3 sequences, about 22% seen once. The sequenced sample consisted of a population of CD138-negative cells sorted from bone marrow. The receptors come from a donor aged 40 or over with multiple myeloma. The CDR3 runs from the conserved cysteine through the conserved F or W. Fields, in order: D gene, J gene, clone size, V gene, CDR3 protein, CDR3 DNA. A D gene is named only where the DNA matches it firmly. Not all rows give a size; the values are once, few, many and, for expanded clones, a class.

- TRBJ2-1 many TRBV6-5 CASSYTGGANEQFF TGTGCCAGCAGTTACACCGGGGGAGCGAATGAGCAGTTCTTC
- TRBJ2-5 many TRBV4-1 CASSPTTARQETQYF TGCGCCAGCAGCCCGACCACCGCCCGACAAGAGACCCAGTACTTC
TRBD1 TRBJ2-7 - TRBV4-2 CASSQVSETGAFNEQYF TGTGCCAGCAGCCAAGTATCTGAGACAGGGGCATTCAACGAGCAGTACTTC
- TRBJ2-3 - TRBV20-1 CSARDRADTQYF TGCAGTGCTAGAGATCGGGCAGATACGCAGTATTTT
- TRBJ2-1 many TRBV29-1 CSVLTASEQFF TGCAGCGTTTTAACAGCATCTGAGCAGTTCTTC
- TRBJ2-7 many TRBV2 CASRRAGLNEQYF TGTGCCAGCAGGAGGGCAGGGTTGAACGAGCAGTACTTC
- TRBJ2-1 - TRBV20-1 CSANRGGYNEWFF TGCAGTGCTAACAGGGGGGGCTACAATGAGTGGTTCTTC
- TRBJ2-6 - TRBV7-9 CASSLVGEISGANVLTF TGTGCCAGCAGCTTAGTGGGGGAAATCTCTGGGGCCAACGTCCTGACTTTC
- TRBJ2-2 many TRBV4-1 CASSPKSLGTGELFF TGCGCCAGCAGCCCCAAGAGCCTGGGCACCGGGGAGCTGTTTTTT
TRBD2 TRBJ2-7 - TRBV4-2 CASSLRRAGELSYEQYF TGTGCCAGCAGCTTAAGGAGAGCGGGGGAGCTCTCCTACGAGCAATACTTC